Following are 24 T cell receptor beta chains from one sample sequenced in a study of cytomegalovirus exposure and HLA in healthy donors (TCRdb year 2017). The library was made by the immunoSEQ multiplex PCR assay. A mixture of 60 forward primers for TCR Vbeta segments and 13 reverse primers for TCR Jbeta segments was used in the multiplex PCR. TCRdb took this table from immuneACCESS and kept in-frame rearrangements with V and J called. Such tables lack part of the clones; where checked against another copy, unresolved V genes explain under half of the gap, and the rest is unexplained. Counted in this sample were about 200,000 clones; around 88% of them appeared once. Around 0.34% of the sample belongs to the ten largest clones. Sequencing was done on a sample of PBMCs. These receptors were taken from a woman aged 25 to 39 in good health and CMV-seronegative.

This chain joins TRBV19 and TRBJ2-1; 7 bases are shared with TRBD1. J lost 9 bases, V lost 1 base, and 9 bases had no gene match. Per germline, CDR1 LNHDA and CDR2 SQIVND (reference sequence). CDR3 length equals 15 residues. The CDR3, as DNA: TGTGCCAGTAGTATAGGTGTGCAGGGGGTGGGTGAGCAGTTCTTC. Amino acid sequence: CASSIGVQGVGEQFF.

This clone was observed a handful of times. Other nucleotide sequences in the sample specify the same CDR3. The chain uses TRBV4-2 and TRBJ2-1, with D unresolved. Germline-derived CDR1 and CDR2 are LGHNA and YNFKEQ. V was pared by 0 bases and J by 0 bases, with 6 bases between. The CDR3 is 15 residues long. CDR3 nucleotide sequence: TGTGCCAGCAGCCAAGATCGCGGCTCCTACAATGAGCAGTTCTTC. It translates to CASSQDRGSYNEQFF.

The V call is TRBV9, the J call TRBJ1-5; D not certain. The CDR3 consists of 14 residues. V shed 2 bases and J shed 0 bases, with 6 bases lying between them. Germline lookup yields CDR1 SGDLS and CDR2 YYNGEE. The CDR3 loop is CASSVGYSNQPQHF. The CDR3 DNA is TGTGCCAGCAGCGTCGGGTATAGCAATCAGCCCCAGCATTTT.

The V call is TRBV21-1, the J call TRBJ1-2. TRBV21-1 is an annotated pseudogene. The CDR3 covers 12 residues. The CDR3 here is CASHGDLGGYTF. The CDR3 DNA reads as TGTGCCAGCCATGGCGACCTCGGGGGCTACACCTTC.

V gene TRBV6-1 combines with J gene TRBJ2-1; D unresolved. The V gene's germline CDR1 is MNHNS and CDR2 SASEGT. The CDR3 runs 12 residues. V was shortened by 3 bases and J by 9 bases, with 9 bases between the two germline ends. The CDR3 DNA sequence: TGTGCCAGCAGTGAGTCGTGGGCTGAGCAGTTCTTC. Amino acid sequence: CASSESWAEQFF.

The chain joins TRBV6-4 to TRBJ1-1; D unclear. Germline CDR1 reads MRHNA; CDR2 reads SNTAGT. The CDR3 has 16 residues. Trimming took 11 bases from V and 0 from J, leaving 22 bases between them. The CDR3 coding sequence is TGTGCCGGTATTACCGGGATACCCCAGATGAACACTGAAGCTTTCTTT. This gives the protein CAGITGIPQMNTEAFF.

This chain uses TRBV28 with TRBJ2-2; TRBD2 aligns across 7 bases. The J segment lost 4 bases and the V segment lost 8 bases, leaving 4 bases of the junction unmatched. The CDR3 is made up of 13 amino acids. Germline V gene sequence: CDR1 MDHEN, CDR2 SYDVKM. The chain's CDR3 is CASCKRGTGELFF. The CDR3 DNA reads TGTGCCAGCTGTAAGCGGGGCACCGGGGAGCTGTTTTTT. The whole variable domain, filled in from reference TRBV28 and TRBJ2-2, reads DVKVTQSSRYLVKRTGEKVFLECVQDMDHENMFWYRQDPGLGLRLIYFSYDVKMKEKGDIPEGYSVSREKKERFSLILESASTNQTSMYLCASCKRGTGELFFGEGSRLTVL.

This clone was counted between two and nine times. The rearrangement joins TRBV2 to TRBJ2-2, with a possible D match to TRBD2 (6 bases). V lost 5 bases to trimming and J lost 2 bases, with 15 bases between them. The CDR3 covers 16 residues. Germline V gene lookup returns CDR1 SNHLY and CDR2 FYNNEI. CDR3 loop: CASSTYGSLNTGELFF. CDR3 in DNA: TGTGCCAGCAGTACCTACGGGAGCCTAAACACCGGGGAGCTGTTTTTT.

This chain links TRBV19 with TRBJ2-7, with 7 bases fitting TRBD2. V gave up 9 bases and J gave up 2 bases; unmatched junction bases: 10. This CDR3 is 14 amino acids long. Germline V lookup: CDR1 LNHDA, CDR2 SQIVND (reference sequence). The CDR3 DNA is TGTGCCAGCTCGGTAGCGGGTGCCACCTACGAGCAGTACTTC. It codes for CASSVAGATYEQYF. The variable domain in full, with the rest retrieved from reference TRBV19 and TRBJ2-7, is DGGITQSPKYLFRKEGQNVTLSCEQNLNHDAMYWYRQDPGQGLRLIYYSQIVNDFQKGDIAEGYSVSREKKESFPLTVTSAQKNPTAFYLCASSVAGATYEQYFGPGTRLTVT.

The chain links TRBV10-2 to TRBJ2-7, with TRBD1 matching over 7 bases. The CDR3 totals 16 residues. Germline lookup yields CDR1 WSHSY and CDR2 SAAADI. Losses at the gene ends were 2 bases for V and 2 bases for J; bases not matched to a gene: 9. DNA of the CDR3: TGCGCCAGCAGTGAGGAAGCGACAGGGACAACCTACGAGCAGTACTTC. Protein sequence: CASSEEATGTTYEQYF.

As concerns this clone: Other DNA sequences in this sample translate to the same CDR3. The chain employs TRBV28 and TRBJ1-5; D remains ambiguous. Germline CDR1 MDHEN, CDR2 SYDVKM. Trimming pared 4 bases from V and 3 bases from J, leaving 4 bases between. The length of the CDR3 is 12 residues. CDR3 coding DNA: TGTGCCAGCAGTTCAGTCAATCAGCCCCAGCATTTT. This gives the protein CASSSVNQPQHF.

The chain employs TRBV2 and TRBJ1-1; D call uncertain. Trimming took off 6 bases at V and 5 bases at J, with 13 bases between the two ends. The germline V gene encodes CDR1 SNHLY and CDR2 FYNNEI. CDR3 length equals 13 residues. The CDR3 DNA is TGTGCCAGCAGCCGGCGCGCGGGGACTGAAGCTTTCTTT. Translation gives CASSRRAGTEAFF.

The chain is built from TRBV6-1 and TRBJ2-2; 10 bases map to TRBD2. V lost 3 bases to trimming and J lost 5 bases; unmatched junction nucleotides: 6. Germline loops: CDR1 MNHNS, CDR2 SASEGT. The CDR3 spans 16 residues. The CDR3 DNA sequence: TGTGCCAGCAGTGACCCTAGCGGGAGTTCGACCGGGGAGCTGTTTTTT. Its translation is CASSDPSGSSTGELFF.

The chain has TRBV28 and TRBJ2-4; 10 positions match TRBD1. The germline CDR1 and CDR2 sequences are MDHEN and SYDVKM. This CDR3 has 15 amino acids. The trim removed 4 bases at V and 5 bases at J, leaving 5 bases unmatched. CDR3 amino acids: CASSSTGQGENIQYF. The CDR3 bases are TGTGCCAGCAGTTCAACCGGACAGGGGGAAAACATTCAGTACTTC.

The chain is built from TRBV7-9 and TRBJ2-7, with TRBD1 identical over 7 bases. CDR1 SEHNR and CDR2 FQNEAQ come from the germline V gene (reference sequence). The CDR3 consists of 13 residues. With 4 bases clipped from V and 0 bases from J, the junction kept 0 bases outside the gene matches. This CDR3 reads CASSWDSSYEQYF. DNA of the CDR3: TGTGCCAGCAGCTGGGACAGCTCCTACGAGCAGTACTTC.

V usage is TRBV5-5 and J usage is TRBJ2-3, with 8 bases fitting TRBD1. Germline V CDR1 and CDR2: SGHKS, YYEKEE (reference sequence). There are 15 residues in the CDR3. V lost 0 bases and J lost 5; bases outside the gene matches: 5. The DNA for the CDR3 is TGTGCCAGCAGCTTGGCCAGGGGGCTTGTAGATACGCAGTATTTT. The encoded protein is CASSLARGLVDTQYF.

V and J are TRBV6-1 and TRBJ1-2; D not certain. V lost 1 base to trimming and J lost 5 bases, with 5 bases between them. CDR3 length: 12 amino acids. From germline, CDR1 is MNHNS and CDR2 SASEGT. The CDR3 DNA is TGTGCCAGCAGTGAAGGGCAGTATGGCTACACCTTC. Amino acids: CASSEGQYGYTF.

Here the CDR3 reads CASSFEQGGTLGELFF. In DNA, the CDR3 is TGTGCCAGCAGTTTCGAACAGGGTGGTACGCTTGGGGAGCTGTTTTTT. The V call is TRBV6-5, the J call TRBJ2-2, with D tentatively TRBD1 (6 bases). This CDR3 region has 16 residues. Germline CDR1 and CDR2: MNHEY and SVGAGI. Trimming took 4 bases from V and 8 from J, leaving 20 bases between them.

CDR3 in DNA: TGTGCCAGCAGTTCACATACCGGGGGGACTAGCGGGATATACGAGCAGTACTTC. It is translated as CASSSHTGGTSGIYEQYF. The chain couples TRBV28 to TRBJ2-7; 13 nucleotides agree with TRBD2. Germline values: CDR1 MDHEN, CDR2 SYDVKM. The ends lost 4 bases at V and 4 bases at J; junction bases unmatched: 13. The CDR3 consists of 18 residues.

This chain uses TRBV2 with TRBJ1-2, with 7 bases identical to TRBD1. The CDR3 length is 13 residues. Germline assignment: CDR1 SNHLY and CDR2 FYNNEI. V lost 5 bases to trimming and J lost 7 bases; unmatched junction nucleotides: 7. CDR3 region: CASSQTGAAGYTF. The CDR3 DNA follows: TGTGCCAGCAGTCAAACAGGGGCGGCTGGCTACACCTTC.

The V gene is TRBV5-1, the J gene TRBJ2-6, with D possibly TRBD1 on 5 matching bases. Trimming took 3 bases from V and 1 from J, leaving 14 bases between them. This CDR3 has 17 residues. Germline V CDR1 and CDR2: SGHRS, YFSETQ. CDR3 coding DNA: TGCGCCAGCAGCTCAATGGACAAAGCTTCTGGGGCCAACGTCCTGACTTTC. It encodes CASSSMDKASGANVLTF.

The chain combines TRBV9 with TRBJ2-1; 7 positions agree with TRBD2. The ends lost 4 bases at V and 1 base at J; junction bases unmatched: 2. The CDR3 is 14 amino acids. Germline CDR1 reads SGDLS; CDR2 reads YYNGEE. CDR3 in DNA: TGTGCCAGCAGCTTTAGCGGGTCCTACAATGAGCAGTTCTTC. This sequence encodes CASSFSGSYNEQFF.

This chain joins TRBV5-1 and TRBJ2-7; no clear D. V dropped 0 bases and J dropped 2 bases, with 12 bases sitting between them. Per the germline V gene, CDR1 is SGHRS and CDR2 is YFSETQ. The CDR3 loop spans 15 amino acids. CDR3 in amino acids: CASSLGLTHTYEQYF. CDR3 coding DNA: TGCGCCAGCAGCTTGGGGCTGACACATACCTACGAGCAGTACTTC.

This clone was counted between two and nine times. The chain carries TRBV5-6 and TRBJ1-2, with D uncertain. The V gene's germline CDR1 is SGHDT and CDR2 YYEEEE. CDR3 length: 13 residues. Trimming cost V 4 bases and J 4 bases, with 11 bases left between them. The CDR3 coding sequence is TGTGCCAGCAGCGCCCAGGCACCCTATGGCTACACCTTC. This codes for CASSAQAPYGYTF.